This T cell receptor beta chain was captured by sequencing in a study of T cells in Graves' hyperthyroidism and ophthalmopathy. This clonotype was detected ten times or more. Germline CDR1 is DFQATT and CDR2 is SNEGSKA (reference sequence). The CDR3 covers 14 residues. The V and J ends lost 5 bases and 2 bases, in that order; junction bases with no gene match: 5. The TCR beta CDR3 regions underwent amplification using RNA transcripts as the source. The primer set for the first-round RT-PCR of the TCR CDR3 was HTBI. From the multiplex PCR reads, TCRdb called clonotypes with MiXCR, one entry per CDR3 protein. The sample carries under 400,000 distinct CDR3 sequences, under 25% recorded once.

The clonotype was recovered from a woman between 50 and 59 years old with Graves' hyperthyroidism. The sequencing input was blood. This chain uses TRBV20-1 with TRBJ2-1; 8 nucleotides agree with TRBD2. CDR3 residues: CSAQSGGAYNEQFF. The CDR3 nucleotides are TGCAGTGCTCAAAGCGGGGGCGCCTACAATGAGCAGTTCTTC.